These 9 T cell receptor beta chains were all obtained from the same sample, sequenced in a study of T cells after yellow fever vaccination. TCRdb fed the 5' RACE reads into MiXCR, producing one record per CDR3 protein. The repertoire has approximately 300,000 distinct CDR3 sequences, 10% to 15% of them found once; the top ten carry 0.5% to 0.6%. The sample in question was CD4+ T cells sorted from PBMCs, obtained 45 days after the yellow fever booster vaccination. These receptors came from a young man who received the YFV17D yellow fever vaccine.

This clonotype was counted only a few times. The chain recombines TRBV11-3 with TRBJ2-1; 9 positions match TRBD1. Germline loops: CDR1 SGHNT, CDR2 YENEEA. The length of the CDR3 is 17 residues. V shed 1 base, J shed 0 bases, and the junction held 4 bases outside the gene matches. Here the CDR3 reads CASSLATGGSSYNEQFF. The CDR3 nucleotides are TGTGCCAGCAGCTTAGCAACAGGGGGCAGCTCCTACAATGAGCAGTTCTTC. The full variable domain, its missing parts supplied by reference TRBV11-3 and TRBJ2-1, is EAGVVQSPRYKIIEKKQPVAFWCNPISGHNTLYWYLQNLGQGPELLIRYENEEAVDDSQLPKDRFSAERLKGVDSTLKIQPAELGDSAVYLCASSLATGGSSYNEQFFGPGTRLTVL.

This clonotype has only a few counts. The chain is built from TRBV20-1 and TRBJ1-6; no firm D call. V was trimmed by 5 bases and J by 7 bases, leaving 9 bases between them. The CDR3 spans 12 residues. Per germline, CDR1 DFQATT and CDR2 SNEGSKA (reference sequence). The CDR3 reads CSAPYGNSPLHF. In DNA form, the CDR3 reads TGCAGTGCTCCATATGGGAATTCACCCCTCCACTTT.

In this sample, this clonotype turned up a few times. The chain employs TRBV7-9 and TRBJ2-7; D is uncertain. Germline V gene lookup returns CDR1 SEHNR and CDR2 FQNEAQ (reference sequence). This CDR3 is built from 13 residues. With 1 base removed from V and 1 base from J, the gap between germline ends came to 5 bases. The CDR3 reads CASSLEVSYEQYF. In nucleotides, the CDR3 is TGTGCCAGCAGCTTAGAGGTGTCCTACGAGCAGTACTTC.

This sequence joins TRBV7-2 and TRBJ1-2; no clear D. The CDR3 totals 13 residues. Germline V gives CDR1 SGHTA, CDR2 FQGNSA. Trimming shortened V by 7 bases and J by 5 bases, and 14 bases separated the two germline ends. The CDR3: CASIPTGGYGYTF. For the CDR3, the DNA is TGTGCCAGCATTCCAACGGGCGGGTATGGCTACACCTTC. The whole variable domain, remainder taken from reference TRBV7-2 and TRBJ1-2, is GAGVSQSPSNKVTEKGKDVELRCDPISGHTALYWYRQSLGQGLEFLIYFQGNSAPDKSGLPSDRFSAERTGGSVSTLTIQRTQQEDSAVYLCASIPTGGYGYTFGSGTRLTVV.

This clonotype was found a few times. The chain joins TRBV11-2 to TRBJ2-3, with 13 bases identical to TRBD2. This CDR3 is 19 amino acids long. Germline loops: CDR1 SGHAT, CDR2 FQNNGV. The trim removed 3 bases at V and 3 bases at J, leaving 12 bases unmatched. The CDR3 region has the DNA TGTGCCAGCAGCTTTGGGGAGGGACTAGCGGGAATGGGGACAGATACGCAGTATTTT. Its translation is CASSFGEGLAGMGTDTQYF.

This clonotype has just a few counts. The V call is TRBV30, the J call TRBJ2-1; TRBD1 might be the D (6 bases). Deletions cut 5 bases from V and 6 bases from J, with 17 bases between. The germline CDR1 and CDR2 sequences are GTSNPN and SVGIG (reference sequence). The length of the CDR3 is 14 residues. The CDR3 is CAWEKDRTGNEQFF. The CDR3 nucleotides read TGTGCCTGGGAGAAGGACAGAACCGGCAATGAGCAGTTCTTC.

This clonotype was observed a handful of times. The gene calls are TRBV7-2 and TRBJ2-3; 8 bases line up with TRBD2. The length of the CDR3 is 15 residues. J gave up 2 bases and V 4 bases, and 5 bases lay outside the gene matches. The germline V gene has CDR1 SGHTA and CDR2 FQGNSA. CDR3 DNA sequence: TGTGCCAGCAGCTCCACTAGCGGTACCACAGATACGCAGTATTTT. Its protein product is CASSSTSGTTDTQYF. Together with reference TRBV7-2 and TRBJ2-3, the CDR3 gives the full variable domain: GAGVSQSPSNKVTEKGKDVELRCDPISGHTALYWYRQSLGQGLEFLIYFQGNSAPDKSGLPSDRFSAERTGGSVSTLTIQRTQQEDSAVYLCASSSTSGTTDTQYFGPGTRLTVL.

The chain recombines TRBV6-5 with TRBJ1-2, with D perhaps matching TRBD1 (6 bases). From germline, CDR1 is MNHEY and CDR2 SVGAGI. V was clipped by 2 bases and J by 6 bases, with 13 bases between them. The CDR3 is 14 residues long. In nucleotides, the CDR3 is TGTGCCAGCAGTTACATCCCTTACAGGGATGGCTACACCTTC. Translated: CASSYIPYRDGYTF.

This clonotype was seen only a few times. The chain uses TRBV5-6 and TRBJ1-4, with D maybe TRBD1 (5 bases). The V gene's germline CDR1 is SGHDT and CDR2 YYEEEE. The CDR3 totals 15 residues. Trimming removed 4 bases at V and 8 bases at J, with 18 bases between. The CDR3 DNA reads as TGTGCCAGCAGCCTGTCAGGGAGGGTTGACGAAAAACTGTTTTTT. This encodes CASSLSGRVDEKLFF.